The T cell receptor beta chain under discussion was sequenced for a study of beta chain features in type 1 diabetes (dated by TCRdb to between 2017 and 2018). As for the study more broadly: Mean age, gender distribution, total cell number and subset yield were not different between patients and healthy donors. The study compared TCRB repertoires of sorted circulating CD4+ T cell subsets between recently diagnosed type 1 diabetes patients and matched healthy donors. A total of about 99,000,000 sorted cells were examined across all samples, and RNA yield correlated strongly with the number of cells per subset. Regulatory and stem cell-like memory subsets were isolated from only 8 patients and about eight healthy donors, whereas naive and central memory subsets came from all 28 donors.

Taken from cysteine to phenylalanine, the CDR3 has 13 residues. The read is trimmed to its CDR3 DNA, 39 bases read in frame from base 1. Looking up the germline V gene (reference sequence) yields CDR1 MNHEY and CDR2 SMNVEV. The junction carries 10 bases between V and J, which are trimmed by 5 bases and 3 bases respectively. Each donor gave one peripheral blood draw, approximately 100 mL on average, collected into heparinised tubes. Using a panel that included CD45RO, CCR7, CD25, CD127, CD95 and CD27, naive, central memory, regulatory and stem cell-like memory CD4+ T cells were sorted on a BD FACSAria II. Every sorted population had a purity above 95%. PBMCs were isolated immediately by Lymphoprep density gradient centrifugation and stained directly without culture. To minimize batch effects, samples were stained and sorted in pairs, one healthy donor with one patient per experiment. Overall study outcomes, separate from this receptor: Because cDNA was sequenced instead of genomic DNA, highly expressing activated cells could be over-represented, though the groups showed no difference in activation or CD3 levels. Because the HLA sub-analyses included only small numbers of individuals, any influence of HLA type on TCRB rearrangement was left unresolved. In all four CD4+ subsets, TCRB CDR3 length was moderately but significantly shorter in type 1 diabetes patients. Shorter templates might have been favored by PCR, but patient and control samples were amplified and corrected together, so both groups would have been affected equally by any skew. Naive, central memory and regulatory TCRB repertoires appeared more similar among patients than among healthy donors. Patients with type 1 diabetes made fewer insertions and deleted more nucleotides at VDJ recombination sites, implying thymic rearrangement abnormalities.

With respect to this clone: Its target antigen remains unknown. Base qualities were left out, and no much larger clone turns up one base away.

All of the isolated RNA was reverse transcribed with the High Capacity cDNA Reverse Transcription Kit, so expressed TCRB transcripts were sequenced. Deep immunoSEQ sequencing was applied to naive, central memory and regulatory T cell samples, giving an average of about 3.8 million total reads per sample. After sorted cells were lysed in RLT buffer, RNA was extracted with DNase-treated RNeasy Micro or Mini kits, with the choice depending on cell number. To prevent cross-contamination, every cell subset was processed on its own, while patient and healthy donor samples were processed together. The immunoSEQ multiplex PCR was used to amplify TCRB sequences from cDNA, yielding 87-bp fragments that span the CDR3 region. Sequencing of the amplicons was done on the Illumina HiSeq platform. The study's processing was this. Synthetic template baselines were used to correct PCR bias computationally, reads within Hamming distance 2 were collapsed together, and singletons that could not be merged were discarded. Reads were aligned against IMGT so that V, D and J genes, CDR3 length and insertions or deletions at six rearrangement sites could be assigned. Clonotype counts were normalized to sorted cell number within each subset before computing true diversity and Gini coefficients with the tcR R package. Repertoire sharing was quantified using the overlap coefficient calculated on TCRB nucleotide sequences. Out-of-frame TCRB sequences from naive cells were analyzed as a proxy for the pre-selection repertoire. TCRdb limited this immuneACCESS table to in-frame rearrangements with V and J called. A share of clones is missing; checked studies link under half to unresolved V genes, and the rest is unexplained. That table gives V, J and clone size, and the DNA gave D and trimming. This sample holds 500,000 to 800,000 clones; 12% were observed only once. Over 0.1% of the sample rests with the top ten.

Sequencing was carried out using naive CD4+ T cells from blood. The sample's cell subset or site label, decoded: true naive CD4+ T cells. The receptor comes from a young man with type 1 diabetes. The chain is assembled from TRBV27 and TRBJ1-2; the D gene is perhaps TRBD1, on 6 matching bases. For the CDR3, the sequence is CASSLHRDYGYTF. Here is the DNA: TGTGCCAGCAGTCTACACAGGGACTATGGCTACACCTTC.